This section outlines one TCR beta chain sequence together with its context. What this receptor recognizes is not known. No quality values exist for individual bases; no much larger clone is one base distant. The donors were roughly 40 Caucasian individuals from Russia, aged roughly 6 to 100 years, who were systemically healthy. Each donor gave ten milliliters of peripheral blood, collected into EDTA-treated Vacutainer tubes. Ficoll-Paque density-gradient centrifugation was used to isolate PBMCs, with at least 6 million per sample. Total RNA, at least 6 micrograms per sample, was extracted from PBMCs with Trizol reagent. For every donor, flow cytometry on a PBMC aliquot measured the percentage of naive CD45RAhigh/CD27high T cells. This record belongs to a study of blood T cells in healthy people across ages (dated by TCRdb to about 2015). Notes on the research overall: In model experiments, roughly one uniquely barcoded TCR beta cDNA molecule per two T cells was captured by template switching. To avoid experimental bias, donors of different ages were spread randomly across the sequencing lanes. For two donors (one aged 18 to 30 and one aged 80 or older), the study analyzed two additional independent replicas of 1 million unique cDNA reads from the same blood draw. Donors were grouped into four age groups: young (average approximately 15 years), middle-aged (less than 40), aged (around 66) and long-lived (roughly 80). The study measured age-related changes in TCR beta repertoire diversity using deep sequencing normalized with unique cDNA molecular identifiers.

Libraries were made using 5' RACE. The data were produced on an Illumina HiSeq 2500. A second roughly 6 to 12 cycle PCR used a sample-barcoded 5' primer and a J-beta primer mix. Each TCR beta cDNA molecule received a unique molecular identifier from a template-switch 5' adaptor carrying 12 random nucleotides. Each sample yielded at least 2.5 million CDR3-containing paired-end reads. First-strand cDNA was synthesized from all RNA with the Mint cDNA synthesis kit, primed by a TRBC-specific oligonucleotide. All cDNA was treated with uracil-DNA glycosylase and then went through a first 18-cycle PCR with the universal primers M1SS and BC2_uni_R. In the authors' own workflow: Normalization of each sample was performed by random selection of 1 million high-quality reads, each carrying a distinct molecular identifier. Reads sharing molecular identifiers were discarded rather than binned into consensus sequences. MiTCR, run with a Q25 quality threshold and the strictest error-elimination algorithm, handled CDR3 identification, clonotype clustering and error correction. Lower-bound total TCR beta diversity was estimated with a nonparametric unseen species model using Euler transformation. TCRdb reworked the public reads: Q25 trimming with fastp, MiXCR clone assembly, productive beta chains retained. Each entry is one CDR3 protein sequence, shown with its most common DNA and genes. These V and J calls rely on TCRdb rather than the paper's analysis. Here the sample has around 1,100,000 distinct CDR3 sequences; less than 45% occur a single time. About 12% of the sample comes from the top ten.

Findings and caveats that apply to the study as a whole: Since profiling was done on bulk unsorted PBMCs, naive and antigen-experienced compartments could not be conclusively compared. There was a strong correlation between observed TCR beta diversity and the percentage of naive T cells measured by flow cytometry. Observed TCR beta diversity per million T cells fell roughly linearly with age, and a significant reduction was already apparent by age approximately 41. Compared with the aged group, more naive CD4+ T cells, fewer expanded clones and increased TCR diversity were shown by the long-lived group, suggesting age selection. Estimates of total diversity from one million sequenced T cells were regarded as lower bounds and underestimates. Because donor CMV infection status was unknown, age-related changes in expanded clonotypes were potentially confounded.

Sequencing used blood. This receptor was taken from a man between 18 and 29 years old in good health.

The CDR3 loop reads CASGTSGVRSYNEQFF. The DNA is as follows: TGTGCCAGCGGCACTAGCGGAGTCCGCTCCTACAATGAGCAGTTCTTC. This receptor chain uses TRBV11-2 and TRBJ2-1, and 8 bases in between align with TRBD2. From the cysteine through the phenylalanine, the CDR3 covers 16 amino acids. Here the CDR3 DNA is all that survives: 48 bases in frame from base 1. At the junction V is shortened by 8 bases and J by 0 bases; bases outside the gene matches: 9. As encoded in the germline V gene, CDR1 is SGHAT while CDR2 is FQNNGV.